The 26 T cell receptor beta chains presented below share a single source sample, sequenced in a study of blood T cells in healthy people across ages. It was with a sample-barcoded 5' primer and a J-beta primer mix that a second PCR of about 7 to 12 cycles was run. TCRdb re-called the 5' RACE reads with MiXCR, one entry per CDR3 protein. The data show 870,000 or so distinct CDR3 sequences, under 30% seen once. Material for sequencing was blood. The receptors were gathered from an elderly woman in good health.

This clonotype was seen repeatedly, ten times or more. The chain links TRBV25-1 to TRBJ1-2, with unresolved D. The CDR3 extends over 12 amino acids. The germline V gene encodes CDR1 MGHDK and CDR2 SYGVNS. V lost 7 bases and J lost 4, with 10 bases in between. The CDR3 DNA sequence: TGTGCCAGCAAAAGTATCAGCTATGGCTACACCTTC. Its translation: CASKSISYGYTF.

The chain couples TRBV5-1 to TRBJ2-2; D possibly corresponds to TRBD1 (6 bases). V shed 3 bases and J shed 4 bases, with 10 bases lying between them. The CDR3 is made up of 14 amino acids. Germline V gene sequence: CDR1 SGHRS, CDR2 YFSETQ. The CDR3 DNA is TGCGCCAGCAGCTCGACAGGTCCCACCGGGGAGCTGTTTTTT. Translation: CASSSTGPTGELFF. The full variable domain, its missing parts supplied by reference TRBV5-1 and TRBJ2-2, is KAGVTQTPRYLIKTRGQQVTLSCSPISGHRSVSWYQQTPGQGLQFLFEYFSETQRNKGNFPGRFSGRQFSNSRSEMNVSTLELGDSALYLCASSSTGPTGELFFGEGSRLTVL.

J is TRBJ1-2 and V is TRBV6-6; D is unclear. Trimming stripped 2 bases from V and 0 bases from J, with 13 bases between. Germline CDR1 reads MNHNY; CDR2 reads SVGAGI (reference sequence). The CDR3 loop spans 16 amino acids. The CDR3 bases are TGTGCCAGCAGTTACGGTGGTGGGGAGGCTAACTATGGCTACACCTTC. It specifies CASSYGGGEANYGYTF.

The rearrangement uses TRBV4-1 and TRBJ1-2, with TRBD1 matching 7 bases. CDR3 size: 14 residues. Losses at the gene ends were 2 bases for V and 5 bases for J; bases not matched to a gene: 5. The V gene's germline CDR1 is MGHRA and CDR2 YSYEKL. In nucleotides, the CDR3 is TGCGCCAGCAGCCAACCGACAGGGATATATGGCTACACCTTC. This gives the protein CASSQPTGIYGYTF.

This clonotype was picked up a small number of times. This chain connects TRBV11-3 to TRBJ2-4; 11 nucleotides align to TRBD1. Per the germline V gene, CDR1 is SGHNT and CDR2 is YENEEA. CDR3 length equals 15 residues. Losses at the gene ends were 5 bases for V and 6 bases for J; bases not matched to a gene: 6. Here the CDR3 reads CASSRGQGELNIQYF. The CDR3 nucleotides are TGTGCCAGCAGCAGGGGACAGGGGGAGTTAAACATTCAGTACTTC.

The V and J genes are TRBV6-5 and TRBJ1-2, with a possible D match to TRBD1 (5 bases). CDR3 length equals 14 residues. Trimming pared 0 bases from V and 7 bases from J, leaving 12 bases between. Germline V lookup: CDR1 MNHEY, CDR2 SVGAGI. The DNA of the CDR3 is TGTGCCAGCAGTTACTCAGGCGGGGCTGGTGGCTACACCTTC. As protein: CASSYSGGAGGYTF.

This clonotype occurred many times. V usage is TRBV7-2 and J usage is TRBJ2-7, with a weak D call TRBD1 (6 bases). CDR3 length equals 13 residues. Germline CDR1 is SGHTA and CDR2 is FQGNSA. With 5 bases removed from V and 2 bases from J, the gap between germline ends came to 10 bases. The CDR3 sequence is CASSVQGTYEQYF. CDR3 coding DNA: TGTGCCAGCAGCGTCCAGGGGACCTACGAGCAGTACTTC.

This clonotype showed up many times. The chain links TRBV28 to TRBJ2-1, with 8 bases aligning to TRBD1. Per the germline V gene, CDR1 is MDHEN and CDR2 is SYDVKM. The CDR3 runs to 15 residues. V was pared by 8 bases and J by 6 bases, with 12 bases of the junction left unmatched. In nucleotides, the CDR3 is TGTGCCAGCTATACGGCAGGACAGGGAGCCAATGAGCAGTTCTTC. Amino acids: CASYTAGQGANEQFF.

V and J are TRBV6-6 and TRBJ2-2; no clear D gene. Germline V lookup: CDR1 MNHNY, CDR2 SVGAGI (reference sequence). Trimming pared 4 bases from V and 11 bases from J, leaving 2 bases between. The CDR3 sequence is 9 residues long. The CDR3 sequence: CASSFELFF. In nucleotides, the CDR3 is TGTGCCAGCAGTTTCGAGCTGTTTTTT.

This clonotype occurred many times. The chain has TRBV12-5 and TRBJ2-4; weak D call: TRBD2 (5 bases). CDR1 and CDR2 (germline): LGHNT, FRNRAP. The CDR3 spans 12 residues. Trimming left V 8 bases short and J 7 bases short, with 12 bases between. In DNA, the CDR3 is TGTGCTAGTTCGGGGAGTGGGAACATTCAGTACTTC. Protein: CASSGSGNIQYF.

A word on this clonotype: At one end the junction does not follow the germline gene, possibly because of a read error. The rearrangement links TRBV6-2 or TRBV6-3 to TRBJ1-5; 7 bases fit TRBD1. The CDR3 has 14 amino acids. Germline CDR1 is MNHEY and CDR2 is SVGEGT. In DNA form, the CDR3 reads TGTACCAGCAGTCAACAGGGGATGGGGCAGCCCCAGCATTTT. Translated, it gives CTSSQQGMGQPQHF.

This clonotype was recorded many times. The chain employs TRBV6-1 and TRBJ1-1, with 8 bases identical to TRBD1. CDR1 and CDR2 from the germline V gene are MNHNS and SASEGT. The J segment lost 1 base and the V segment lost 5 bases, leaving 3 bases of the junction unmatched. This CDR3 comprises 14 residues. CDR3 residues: CASSTGTGNTEAFF. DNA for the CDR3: TGTGCCAGCAGTACCGGGACAGGGAACACTGAAGCTTTCTTT.

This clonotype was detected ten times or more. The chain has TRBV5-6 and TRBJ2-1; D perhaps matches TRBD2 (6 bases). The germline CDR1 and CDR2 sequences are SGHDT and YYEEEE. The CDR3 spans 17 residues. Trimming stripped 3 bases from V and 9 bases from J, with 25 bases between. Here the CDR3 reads CASSWGTATLKGVEQFF. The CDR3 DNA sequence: TGTGCCAGCAGCTGGGGGACTGCAACCTTAAAGGGTGTTGAGCAGTTCTTC.

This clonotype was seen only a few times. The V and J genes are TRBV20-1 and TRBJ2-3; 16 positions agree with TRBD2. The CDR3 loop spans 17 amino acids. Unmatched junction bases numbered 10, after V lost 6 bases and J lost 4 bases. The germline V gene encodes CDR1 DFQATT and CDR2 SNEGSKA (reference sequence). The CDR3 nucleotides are TGCAGTGCCGCCGGGGGACTAGCGGGGGGGAGGGCAGATACGCAGTATTTT. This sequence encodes CSAAGGLAGGRADTQYF.

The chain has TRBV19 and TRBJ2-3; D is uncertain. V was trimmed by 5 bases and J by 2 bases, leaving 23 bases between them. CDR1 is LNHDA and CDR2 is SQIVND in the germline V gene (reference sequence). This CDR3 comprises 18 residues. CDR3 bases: TGTGCCAGTAGTTTTCCTTCGCCCACCTCGAGACCCACAGATACGCAGTATTTT. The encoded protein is CASSFPSPTSRPTDTQYF. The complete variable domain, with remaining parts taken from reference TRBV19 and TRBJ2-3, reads DGGITQSPKYLFRKEGQNVTLSCEQNLNHDAMYWYRQDPGQGLRLIYYSQIVNDFQKGDIAEGYSVSREKKESFPLTVTSAQKNPTAFYLCASSFPSPTSRPTDTQYFGPGTRLTVL.

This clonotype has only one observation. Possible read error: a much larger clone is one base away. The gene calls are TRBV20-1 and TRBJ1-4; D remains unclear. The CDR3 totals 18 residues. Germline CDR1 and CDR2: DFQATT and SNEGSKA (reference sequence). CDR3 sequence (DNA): TGCAGTGTTAGAGTTCCGGGTACCTCTTCTGCAACTAATGAAAAACTGTTTTTT. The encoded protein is CSVRVPGTSSATNEKLFF.

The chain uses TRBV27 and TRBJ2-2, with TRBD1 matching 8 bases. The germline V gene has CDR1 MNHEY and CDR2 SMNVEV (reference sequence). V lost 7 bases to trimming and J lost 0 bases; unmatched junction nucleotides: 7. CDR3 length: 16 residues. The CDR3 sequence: CASKMGDRPNTGELFF. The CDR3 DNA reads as TGTGCCAGCAAGATGGGGGACAGGCCGAACACCGGGGAGCTGTTTTTT.

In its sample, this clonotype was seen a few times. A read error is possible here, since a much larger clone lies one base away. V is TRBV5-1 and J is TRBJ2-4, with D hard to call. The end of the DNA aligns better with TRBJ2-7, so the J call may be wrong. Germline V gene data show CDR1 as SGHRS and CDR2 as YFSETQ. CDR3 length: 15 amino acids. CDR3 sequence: CTNPYLKGFAYEQYF. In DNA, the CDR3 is TGCACCAATCCGTATTTAAAAGGGTTCGCCTACGAGCAGTACTTC.

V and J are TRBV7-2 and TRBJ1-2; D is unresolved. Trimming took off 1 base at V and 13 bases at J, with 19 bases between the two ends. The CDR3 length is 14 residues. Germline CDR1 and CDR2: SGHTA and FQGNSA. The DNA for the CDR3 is TGTGCCAGCAGCTTAGAAAGCCACAGAGGCGGCCGCACCTTC. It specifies CASSLESHRGGRTF.

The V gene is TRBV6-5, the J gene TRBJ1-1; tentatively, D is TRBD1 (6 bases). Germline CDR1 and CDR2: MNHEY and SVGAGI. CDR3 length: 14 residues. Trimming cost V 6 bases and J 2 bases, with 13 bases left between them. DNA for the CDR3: TGTGCCAGCAGACCGGACAGCTTCAACACTGAAGCTTTCTTT. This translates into CASRPDSFNTEAFF.

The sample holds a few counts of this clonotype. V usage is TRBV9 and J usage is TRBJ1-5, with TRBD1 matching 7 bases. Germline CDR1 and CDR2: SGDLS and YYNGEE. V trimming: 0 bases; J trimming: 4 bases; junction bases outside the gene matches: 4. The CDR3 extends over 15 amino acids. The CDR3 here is CASSVGQGFNQPQHF. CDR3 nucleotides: TGTGCCAGCAGCGTAGGACAGGGATTTAATCAGCCCCAGCATTTT.

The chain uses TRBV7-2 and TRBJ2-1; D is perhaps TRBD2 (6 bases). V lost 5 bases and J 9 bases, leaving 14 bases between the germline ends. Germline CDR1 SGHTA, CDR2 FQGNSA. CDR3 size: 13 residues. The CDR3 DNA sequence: TGTGCCAGCAGCGCCGGGGGTTTTCGTGAGCAGTTCTTC. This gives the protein CASSAGGFREQFF.

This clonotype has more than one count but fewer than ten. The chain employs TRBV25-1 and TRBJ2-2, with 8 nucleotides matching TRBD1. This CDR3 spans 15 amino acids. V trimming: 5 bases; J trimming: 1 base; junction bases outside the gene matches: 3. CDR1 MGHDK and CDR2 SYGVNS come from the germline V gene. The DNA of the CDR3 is TGTGCCAGCAGTCCCACAGGGGGGAACACCGGGGAGCTGTTTTTT. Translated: CASSPTGGNTGELFF.

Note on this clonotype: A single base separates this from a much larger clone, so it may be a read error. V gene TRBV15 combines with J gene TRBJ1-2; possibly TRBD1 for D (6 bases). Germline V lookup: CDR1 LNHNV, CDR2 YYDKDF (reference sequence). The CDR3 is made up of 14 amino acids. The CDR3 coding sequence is TGTGCCACCGGCAGGGATACAGGGAAGTATGGCTACACCTTC. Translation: CATGRDTGKYGYTF.

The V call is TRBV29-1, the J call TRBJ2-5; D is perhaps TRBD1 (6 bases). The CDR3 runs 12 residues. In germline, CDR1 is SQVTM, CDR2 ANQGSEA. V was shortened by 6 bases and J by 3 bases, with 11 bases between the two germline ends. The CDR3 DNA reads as TGCAGCGTGATAAAGGGGGAAGAGACCCAGTACTTC. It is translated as CSVIKGEETQYF.

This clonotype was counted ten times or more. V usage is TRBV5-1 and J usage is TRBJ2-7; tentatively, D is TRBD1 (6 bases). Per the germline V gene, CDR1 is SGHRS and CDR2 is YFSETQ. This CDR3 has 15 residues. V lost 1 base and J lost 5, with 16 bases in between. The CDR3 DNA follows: TGCGCCAGCAGCTTGCAAGGGCAGGGGCGCGACGAGCAGTACTTC. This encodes CASSLQGQGRDEQYF.